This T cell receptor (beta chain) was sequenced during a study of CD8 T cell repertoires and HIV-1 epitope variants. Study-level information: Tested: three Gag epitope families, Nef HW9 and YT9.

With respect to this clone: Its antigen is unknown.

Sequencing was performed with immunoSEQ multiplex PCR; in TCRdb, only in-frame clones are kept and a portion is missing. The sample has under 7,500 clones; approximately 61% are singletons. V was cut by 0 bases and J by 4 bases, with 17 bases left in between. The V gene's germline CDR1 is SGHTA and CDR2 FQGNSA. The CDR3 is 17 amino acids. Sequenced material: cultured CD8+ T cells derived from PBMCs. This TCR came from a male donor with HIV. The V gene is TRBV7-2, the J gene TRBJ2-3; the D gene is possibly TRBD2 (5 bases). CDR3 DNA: TGTGCCAGCAGCTTAGCGAGTTGGCGGGTAGGCGCAGATACGCAGTATTTT. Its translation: CASSLASWRVGADTQYF. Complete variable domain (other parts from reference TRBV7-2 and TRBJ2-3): GAGVSQSPSNKVTEKGKDVELRCDPISGHTALYWYRQSLGQGLEFLIYFQGNSAPDKSGLPSDRFSAERTGGSVSTLTIQRTQQEDSAVYLCASSLASWRVGADTQYFGPGTRLTVL.